This TCR beta chain comes out of a study of blood T cell repertoires in COVID-19 (dated by TCRdb to the early 2020s). About the full investigation: Samples covering the acute and convalescent phases of COVID-19 were provided by collaborators in the United States, Italy and Spain. Where HLA class I and class II types were available, the types were taken from metadata supplied by the sample provider, not from assay-based typing. A de-identified subject ID, COVID-19 status, age in years and sex were almost always included in the sample metadata. Deeply sampled blood TCRbeta repertoires from subjects exposed to, actively infected with, or recovered from COVID-19 were included in the dataset. The prospective study material was composed of cDNA or gDNA derived from T cells, B-cell-depleted T cells, or PBMCs. The repertoires were released in a freely available public database intended as a resource for research on the immune response to SARS-CoV-2. The samples were drawn from two sources: the first 160 participants of the ongoing ImmuneRACE study, and 1,000 to 1,500 subjects contributed by 6 global collaborators.

Broader findings and caveats from the paper: How much clinical and demographic metadata was included differed by source and by participant, and the metadata was provided uncurated.

TCRbeta CDR3 regions were amplified from genomic DNA by means of the immunoSEQ Assay, a bias-controlled multiplex PCR. The authors' pipeline ran thus. Within the assay, amplification of reference gene primers was used to estimate how many nucleated cells each sample contained. To quantify the absolute abundance of each unique TCRbeta CDR3 rearrangement, sequence reads were collapsed and filtered. For each sample, productive Simpson clonality was calculated as the square root of Simpson's diversity index over productive rearrangements. Drawn from immuneACCESS, this table holds only the in-frame rearrangements with V and J called that TCRdb kept. Clones are partly lost; checked studies trace under half to an unresolved V gene and leave the rest unexplained. V and J calls and clone size come straight from that table; D and trimming were deduced from the DNA. For this sample the table gives 350,000 to 500,000 clones, of which roughly 84% were detected only once. Of the sample, 1.4% to 1.5% falls within the top ten clones.

Enrolling through a virtual design, the prospective study's participants ranged in age from roughly 18 to 90 years and lived across some 23 United States geographic areas. In the prospective study, cohorts were assigned on the basis of participant-reported clinical history obtained from a screening survey and a study questionnaire. Exposed participants were defined as having been in contact with someone with a PCR-confirmed or clinician-diagnosed COVID-19 case within 2 weeks of study entry. Each participant in the prospective study had whole blood, serum and a nasopharyngeal or oropharyngeal swab collected by mobile phlebotomists. Over an approximately 2-month period, participants in the prospective study had the option of providing additional blood draws and questionnaires. Before DNA extraction, prospective study blood samples were shipped either frozen or at room temperature. The CDR3 holds 16 amino acids from the cysteine to the phenylalanine. The kept DNA is CDR3 alone, 48 bases in frame from the first base. Per the germline V gene, KGHSH is the CDR1 and LQKENI is the CDR2. The V end loses 5 bases and the J end loses 3 bases, and a stretch of 19 bases separates them.

There are a few counts of this clone. Its recognized antigen is unknown. Qualities for individual bases were not recorded, and no much larger clone is one base off. This TCR was recovered from a woman under 30 who had been exposed to COVID-19. Here the chain combines TRBV18 and TRBJ2-5, and the D gene may be TRBD2, 6 bases matching. The sample consisted of PBMCs or T cells enriched from blood (not recorded which). The sequence in DNA is TGTGCCAGCTCAGGCGGGGCTAGCGCTCTGAAAGAGACCCAGTACTTC. Its amino acids are CASSGGASALKETQYF.